This TCR beta chain was captured in a study of tumor-infiltrating lymphocytes in primary liver carcinoma. Blood RNA came from unsorted whole blood; germline DNA was also extracted. Chronic HBV infection, untreated so far, was present in the patients. The CDR3 is 17 amino acids. The ends lost 6 bases at V and 3 bases at J; junction bases unmatched: 11. A remark on this clonotype: This may be a read error: a much more frequent sequence differs by one nucleotide.

TCR beta cDNA was made from 450 to 550 ng total RNA with a constant-region primer. ARM-PCR was slightly modified, and three nested multiplex PCR rounds with it gave rise to the TCR beta libraries. The first two PCR rounds, around 11 cycles each, used TRBV1-TRBV30 forward primers and a C-beta reverse primer. Via MiXCR, TCRdb re-called the multiplex PCR reads, giving one row per CDR3 protein. The sample has fewer than 400,000 distinct CDR3 sequences, 58% seen once. Sequenced input: peripheral blood. The V call is TRBV12-3 or TRBV12-4, the J call TRBJ2-7; 13 bases agree with TRBD2. This sequence originates from a woman aged 25 to 39 with primary liver carcinoma and hepatitis B virus infection. In nucleotides, the CDR3 is TGTGCCAGCAGACTCAGGACTAGCGGGAGCTTGGGCTACGAGCAGTACTTC. Translating it yields CASRLRTSGSLGYEQYF.